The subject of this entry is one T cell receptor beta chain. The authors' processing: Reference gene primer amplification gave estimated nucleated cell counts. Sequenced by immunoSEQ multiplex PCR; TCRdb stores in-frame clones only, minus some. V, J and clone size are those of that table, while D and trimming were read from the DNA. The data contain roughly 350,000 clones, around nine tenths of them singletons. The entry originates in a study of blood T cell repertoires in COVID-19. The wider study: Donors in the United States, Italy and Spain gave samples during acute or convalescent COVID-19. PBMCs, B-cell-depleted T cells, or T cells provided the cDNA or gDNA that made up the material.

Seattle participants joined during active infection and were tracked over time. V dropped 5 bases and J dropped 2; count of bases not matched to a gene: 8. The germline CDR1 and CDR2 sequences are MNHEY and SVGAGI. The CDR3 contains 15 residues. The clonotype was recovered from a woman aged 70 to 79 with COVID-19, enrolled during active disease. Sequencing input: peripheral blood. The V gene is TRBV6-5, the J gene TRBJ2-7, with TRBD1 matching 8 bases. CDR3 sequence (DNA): TGTGCCAGCAGTCCCGACAGGGGCCAAACCTACGAGCAGTACTTC. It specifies CASSPDRGQTYEQYF.